This T cell receptor beta chain was documented in a study of vaccination effects on CD4 cells after COVID-19. For the study at large: A couple of convalescent patients gave samples 16 days and one week before vaccination. General study results and limits: At late timepoints after vaccination, vaccine- and infection-induced clones shrank markedly. Vaccine-induced new clones formed most post-vaccine spike-reactive clones in convalescents.

After expansion with viral peptide pools in the ViraFEST assay, antigen-specific CD4+ T cells were sequenced. Having been cultured for around nine days, the cells underwent CD4+ T cell isolation. Infection dated between March and December 2020, before the Alpha, Beta and Delta variants reached the United States. As concerns this clone: Its antigen is still unknown.

This CDR3 has 14 amino acids. The data were produced by immunoSEQ multiplex PCR, yet TCRdb's version contains in-frame clones alone and is incomplete. Among tens of thousands of clones, around 73% were seen once, and the ten largest hold 30% to 40%. The receptor was isolated from a human donor who had a prior SARS-CoV-2 infection. The J gene is TRBJ2-5, the V gene TRBV21-1; TRBD1 is taken as the D call from the table, unchecked against the DNA. TRBV21-1 is given as a pseudogene. The sequenced sample was CD4+ T cells from PBMCs cultured with a peptide pool, obtained before COVID-19 vaccination. CDR3 nucleotide sequence: TGTGCCAGCAGCATCTGGGACAGCCAAGAGACCCAGTACTTC. It translates to CASSIWDSQETQYF.